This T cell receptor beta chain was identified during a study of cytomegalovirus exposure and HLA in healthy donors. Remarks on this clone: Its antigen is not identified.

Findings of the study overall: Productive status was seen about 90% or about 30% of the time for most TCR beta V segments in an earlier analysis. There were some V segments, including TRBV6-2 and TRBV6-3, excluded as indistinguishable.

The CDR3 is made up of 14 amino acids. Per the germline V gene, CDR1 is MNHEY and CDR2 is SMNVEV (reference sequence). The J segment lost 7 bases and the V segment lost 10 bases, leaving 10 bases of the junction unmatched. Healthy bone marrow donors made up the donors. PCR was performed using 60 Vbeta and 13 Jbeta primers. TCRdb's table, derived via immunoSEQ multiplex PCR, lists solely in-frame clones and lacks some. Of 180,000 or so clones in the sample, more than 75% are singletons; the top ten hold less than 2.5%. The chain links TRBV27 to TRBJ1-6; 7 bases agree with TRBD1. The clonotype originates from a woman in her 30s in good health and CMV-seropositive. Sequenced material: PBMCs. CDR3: CATTYRDRNSPLHF. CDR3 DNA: TGTGCCACTACCTACCGGGACAGAAATTCACCCCTCCACTTT.